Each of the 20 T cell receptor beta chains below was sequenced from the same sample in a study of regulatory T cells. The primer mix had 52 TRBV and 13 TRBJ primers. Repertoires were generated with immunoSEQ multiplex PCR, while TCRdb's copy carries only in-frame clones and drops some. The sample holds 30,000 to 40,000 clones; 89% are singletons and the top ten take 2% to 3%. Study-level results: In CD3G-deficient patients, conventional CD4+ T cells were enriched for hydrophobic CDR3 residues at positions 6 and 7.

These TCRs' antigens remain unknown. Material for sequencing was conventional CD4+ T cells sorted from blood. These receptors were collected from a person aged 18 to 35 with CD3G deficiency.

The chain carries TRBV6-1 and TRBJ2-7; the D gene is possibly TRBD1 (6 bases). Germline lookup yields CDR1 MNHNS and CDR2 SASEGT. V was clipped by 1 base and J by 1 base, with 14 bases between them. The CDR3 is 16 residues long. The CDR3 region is CASSEGRLGQSYEQYF. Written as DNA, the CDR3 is TGTGCCAGCAGTGAAGGAAGGTTAGGACAGTCCTACGAGCAGTACTTC.

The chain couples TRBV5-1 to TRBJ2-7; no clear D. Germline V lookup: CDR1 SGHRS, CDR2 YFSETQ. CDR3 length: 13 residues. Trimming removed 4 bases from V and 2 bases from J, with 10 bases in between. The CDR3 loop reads CASSPDGTYEQYF. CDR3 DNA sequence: TGCGCCAGCAGCCCGGACGGTACCTACGAGCAGTACTTC.

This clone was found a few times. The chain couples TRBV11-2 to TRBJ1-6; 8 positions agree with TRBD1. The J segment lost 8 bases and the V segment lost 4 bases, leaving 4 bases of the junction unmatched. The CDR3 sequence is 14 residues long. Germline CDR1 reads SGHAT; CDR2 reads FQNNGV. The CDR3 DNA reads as TGTGCCAGCAGCTCGTACAGGGGGGATTCACCCCTCCACTTT. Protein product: CASSSYRGDSPLHF. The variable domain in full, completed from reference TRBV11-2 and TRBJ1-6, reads EAGVAQSPRYKIIEKRQSVAFWCNPISGHATLYWYQQILGQGPKLLIQFQNNGVVDDSQLPKDRFSAERLKGVDSTLKIQPAKLEDSAVYLCASSSYRGDSPLHFGNGTRLTVT.

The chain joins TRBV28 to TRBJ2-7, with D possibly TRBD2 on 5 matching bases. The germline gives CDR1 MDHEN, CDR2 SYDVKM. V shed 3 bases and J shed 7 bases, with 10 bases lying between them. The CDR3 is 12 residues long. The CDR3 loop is CASSLRVGEQYF. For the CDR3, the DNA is TGTGCCAGCAGTTTGAGGGTCGGGGAGCAGTACTTC.

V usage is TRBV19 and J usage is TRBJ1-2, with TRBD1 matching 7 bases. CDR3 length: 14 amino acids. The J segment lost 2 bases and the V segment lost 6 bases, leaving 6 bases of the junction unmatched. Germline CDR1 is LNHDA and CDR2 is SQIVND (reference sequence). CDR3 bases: TGTGCCAGTAGCCGCCGACAGGGCAACTATGGCTACACCTTC. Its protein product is CASSRRQGNYGYTF.

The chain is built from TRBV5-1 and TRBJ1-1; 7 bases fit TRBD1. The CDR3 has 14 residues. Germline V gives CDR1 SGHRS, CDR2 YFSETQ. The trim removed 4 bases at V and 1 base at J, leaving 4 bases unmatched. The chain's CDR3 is CASSKTGRNTEAFF. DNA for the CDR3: TGCGCCAGCAGCAAGACAGGGAGGAACACTGAAGCTTTCTTT.

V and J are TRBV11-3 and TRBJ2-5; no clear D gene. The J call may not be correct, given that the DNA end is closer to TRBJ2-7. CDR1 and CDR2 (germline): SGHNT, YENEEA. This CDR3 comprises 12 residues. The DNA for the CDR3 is TGTGCCAGCAGCTCCCAAAGATTCGAGCAGTACTTC. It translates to CASSSQRFEQYF.

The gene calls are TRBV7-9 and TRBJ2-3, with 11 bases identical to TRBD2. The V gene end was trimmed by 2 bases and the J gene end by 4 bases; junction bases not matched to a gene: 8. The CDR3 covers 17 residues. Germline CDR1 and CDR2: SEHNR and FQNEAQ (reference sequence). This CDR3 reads CASSLSSGRKYADTQYF. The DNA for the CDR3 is TGTGCCAGCAGCTTATCTAGCGGGAGGAAGTATGCAGATACGCAGTATTTT.

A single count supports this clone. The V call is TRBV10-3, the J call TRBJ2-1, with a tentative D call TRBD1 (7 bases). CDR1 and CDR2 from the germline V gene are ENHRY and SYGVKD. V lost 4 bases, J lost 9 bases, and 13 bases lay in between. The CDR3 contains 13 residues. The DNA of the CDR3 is TGTGCCATCAGTGGGGCCCAGGGGGGTGAGCAGTTCTTC. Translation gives CAISGAQGGEQFF.

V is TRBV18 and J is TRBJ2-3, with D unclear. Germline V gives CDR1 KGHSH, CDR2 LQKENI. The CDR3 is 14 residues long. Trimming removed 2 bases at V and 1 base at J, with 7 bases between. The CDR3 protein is CASSPSSRTDTQYF. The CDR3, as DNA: TGTGCCAGCTCACCATCAAGCCGCACAGATACGCAGTATTTT.

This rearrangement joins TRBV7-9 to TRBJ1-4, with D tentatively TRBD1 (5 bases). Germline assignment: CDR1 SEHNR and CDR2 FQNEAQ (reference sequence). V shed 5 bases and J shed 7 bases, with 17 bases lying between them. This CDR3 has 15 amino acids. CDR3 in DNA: TGTGCCAGCAGCCCGTCCGGGGGACTCCCTGAAAAACTGTTTTTT. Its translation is CASSPSGGLPEKLFF.

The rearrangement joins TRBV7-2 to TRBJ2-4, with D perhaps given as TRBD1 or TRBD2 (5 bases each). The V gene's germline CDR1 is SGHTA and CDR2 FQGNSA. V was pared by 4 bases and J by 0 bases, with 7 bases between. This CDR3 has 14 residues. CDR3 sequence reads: CASSSGAAKNIQYF. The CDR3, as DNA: TGTGCCAGCAGCTCCGGGGCAGCCAAAAACATTCAGTACTTC.

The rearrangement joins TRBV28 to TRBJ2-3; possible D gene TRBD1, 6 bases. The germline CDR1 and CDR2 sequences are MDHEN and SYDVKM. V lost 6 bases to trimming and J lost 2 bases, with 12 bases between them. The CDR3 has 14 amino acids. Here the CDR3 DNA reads TGTGCCAGCAGATCCGGACAGCCCACAGATACGCAGTATTTT. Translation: CASRSGQPTDTQYF. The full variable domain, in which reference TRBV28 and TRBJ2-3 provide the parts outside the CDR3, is DVKVTQSSRYLVKRTGEKVFLECVQDMDHENMFWYRQDPGLGLRLIYFSYDVKMKEKGDIPEGYSVSREKKERFSLILESASTNQTSMYLCASRSGQPTDTQYFGPGTRLTVL.

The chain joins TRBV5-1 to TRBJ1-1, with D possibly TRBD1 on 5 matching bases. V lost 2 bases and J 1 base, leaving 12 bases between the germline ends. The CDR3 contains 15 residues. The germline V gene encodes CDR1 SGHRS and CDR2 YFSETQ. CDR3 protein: CASSFGGPTNTEAFF. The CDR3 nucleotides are TGCGCCAGCAGCTTTGGGGGACCTACGAACACTGAAGCTTTCTTT.

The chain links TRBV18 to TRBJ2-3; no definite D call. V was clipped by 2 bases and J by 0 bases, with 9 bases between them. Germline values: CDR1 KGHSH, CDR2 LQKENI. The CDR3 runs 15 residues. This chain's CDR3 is CASSPGGRSTDTQYF. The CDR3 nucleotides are TGTGCCAGCTCACCAGGCGGCAGAAGCACAGATACGCAGTATTTT.

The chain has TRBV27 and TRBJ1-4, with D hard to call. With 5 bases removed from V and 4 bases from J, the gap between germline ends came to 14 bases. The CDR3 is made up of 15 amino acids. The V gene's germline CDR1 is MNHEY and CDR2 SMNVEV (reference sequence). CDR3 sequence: CASSRVWGGNEKLFF. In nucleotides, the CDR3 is TGTGCCAGCAGTCGCGTGTGGGGTGGTAATGAAAAACTGTTTTTT.

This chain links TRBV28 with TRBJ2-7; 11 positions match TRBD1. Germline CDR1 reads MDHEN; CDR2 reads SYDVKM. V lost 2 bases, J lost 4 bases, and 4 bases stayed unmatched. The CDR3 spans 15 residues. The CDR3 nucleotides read TGTGCCAGCAGTTTAGCTGGGACAGGGGGTTACGAGCAGTACTTC. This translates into CASSLAGTGGYEQYF.

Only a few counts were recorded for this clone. CDR3 sequence (DNA): TGTGCCAGCGCCCCACAGGGCCTCCCTTTCTATGGCTACACCTTC. It codes for CASAPQGLPFYGYTF. V is TRBV28 and J is TRBJ1-2; D might be TRBD1 (6 bases). Trimming pared 8 bases from V and 4 bases from J, leaving 20 bases between. The CDR3 covers 15 residues. From germline, CDR1 is MDHEN and CDR2 SYDVKM.

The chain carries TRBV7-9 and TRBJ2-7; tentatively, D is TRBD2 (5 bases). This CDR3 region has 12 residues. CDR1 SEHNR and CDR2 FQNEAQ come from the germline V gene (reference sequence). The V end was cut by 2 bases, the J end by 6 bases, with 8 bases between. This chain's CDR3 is CASSLSGIEQYF. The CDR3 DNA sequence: TGTGCCAGCAGCTTATCGGGGATCGAGCAGTACTTC.

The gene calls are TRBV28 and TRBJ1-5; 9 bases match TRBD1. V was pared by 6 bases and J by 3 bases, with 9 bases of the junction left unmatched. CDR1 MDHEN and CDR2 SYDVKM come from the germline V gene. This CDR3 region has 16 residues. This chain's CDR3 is CASSFVDRGVNQPQHF. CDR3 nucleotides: TGTGCCAGCAGCTTTGTGGACAGGGGTGTCAATCAGCCCCAGCATTTT. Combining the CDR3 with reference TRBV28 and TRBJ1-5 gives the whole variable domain DVKVTQSSRYLVKRTGEKVFLECVQDMDHENMFWYRQDPGLGLRLIYFSYDVKMKEKGDIPEGYSVSREKKERFSLILESASTNQTSMYLCASSFVDRGVNQPQHFGDGTRLSIL.